This TCR beta chain was captured in a study of neurological immune-mediated disorders. The CDR3 extends over 15 amino acids. J was trimmed by 1 base and V by 6 bases; bases with no gene match: 5. Germline assignment: CDR1 MDHEN and CDR2 SYDVKM. As healthy controls, volunteers from a blood bank in Maryland, USA, were used. The cDNA was produced through 5'RACE with 10-nucleotide random UMIs. Over 170 million TCR-beta sequences, together covering 15-18 subjects, were produced by every individual sequencing run that was carried out. TCRdb reprocessed the 5' RACE reads with MiXCR, giving one entry per CDR3 protein. The table shows around 26,000 distinct CDR3 sequences, with more than 6.5% occurring only once. This clonotype was counted ten times or more.

The J gene is TRBJ2-2, the V gene TRBV28, with 7 bases identical to TRBD1. The specimen sequenced was PBMCs. The origin of this receptor is a woman in her forties or fifties in good health. The CDR3 here is CASSLGQLNTGELFF. In DNA, the CDR3 is TGTGCCAGCAGCCTGGGACAGTTGAACACCGGGGAGCTGTTTTTT. The whole variable domain, remainder taken from reference TRBV28 and TRBJ2-2, is DVKVTQSSRYLVKRTGEKVFLECVQDMDHENMFWYRQDPGLGLRLIYFSYDVKMKEKGDIPEGYSVSREKKERFSLILESASTNQTSMYLCASSLGQLNTGELFFGEGSRLTVL.